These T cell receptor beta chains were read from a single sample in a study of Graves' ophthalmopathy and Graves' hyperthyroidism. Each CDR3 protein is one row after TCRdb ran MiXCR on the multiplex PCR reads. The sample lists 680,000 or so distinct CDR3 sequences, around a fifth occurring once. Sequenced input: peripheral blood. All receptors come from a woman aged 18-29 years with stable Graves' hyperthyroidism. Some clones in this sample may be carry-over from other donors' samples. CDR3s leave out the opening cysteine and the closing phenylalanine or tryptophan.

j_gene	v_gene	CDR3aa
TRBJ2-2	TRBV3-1	ASSRRGTGELF
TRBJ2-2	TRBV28	ASSLTSVGTGELF
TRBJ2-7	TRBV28	ASSFDLGTSAYEQY
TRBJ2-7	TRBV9	AKRGSEQY
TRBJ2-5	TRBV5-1	ASRWGAQAETQY
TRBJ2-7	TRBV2	ASLRQSYEQY
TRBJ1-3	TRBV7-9	ASRGQGNTIY
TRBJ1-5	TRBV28	ASSLGGFSNQPQH
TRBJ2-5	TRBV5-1	ASSIKRGQETQY
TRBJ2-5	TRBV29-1	SSTRGNEETQY
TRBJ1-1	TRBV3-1	ASTQGRRRTEAF
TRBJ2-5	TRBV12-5	ASGGAAQETQY
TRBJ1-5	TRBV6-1	ASNPSAGERSNQPQH